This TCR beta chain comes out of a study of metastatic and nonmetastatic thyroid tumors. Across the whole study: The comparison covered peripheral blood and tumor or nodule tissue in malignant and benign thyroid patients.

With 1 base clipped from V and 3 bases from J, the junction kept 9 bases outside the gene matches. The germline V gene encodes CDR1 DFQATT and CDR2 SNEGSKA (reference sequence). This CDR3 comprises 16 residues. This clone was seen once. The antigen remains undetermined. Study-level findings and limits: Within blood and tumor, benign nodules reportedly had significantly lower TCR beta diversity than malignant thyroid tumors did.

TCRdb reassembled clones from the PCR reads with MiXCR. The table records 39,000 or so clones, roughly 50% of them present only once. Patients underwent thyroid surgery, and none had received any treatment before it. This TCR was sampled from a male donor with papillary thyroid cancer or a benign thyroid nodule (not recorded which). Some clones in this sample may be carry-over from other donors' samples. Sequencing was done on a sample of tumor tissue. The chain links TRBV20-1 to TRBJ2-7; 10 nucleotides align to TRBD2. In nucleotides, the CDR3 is TGCAGTGCTAGAGGGAGAGCGGGAGGGCCATACTACGAGCAGTACTTC. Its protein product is CSARGRAGGPYYEQYF.